This is a list of T cell receptor beta chains from one sample in a study of T-cell memory formation after mild COVID-19. MiXCR, applied by TCRdb to the 5' RACE reads, yields one record per CDR3 protein. This sample has approximately 250,000 distinct CDR3 sequences, with 15% found just once. Sequenced sample: PBMCs or a T cell subset sorted from them (not recorded which). The source is an adult woman who had mild COVID-19 (a few samples of this study predate the infection). Cell type and time point are not known. CDR3s include the opening cysteine and the closing phenylalanine or tryptophan. Size is omitted from some rows. Given values are once, few, many or a class for expanded clones.

V: TRBV12-3/TRBV12-4
J: TRBJ2-2
size: few
CDR3: CASSSDQNTGELFF

V: TRBV7-8
J: TRBJ2-5
size: few
CDR3: CASSSKSTKAESMMYQETQYF

V: TRBV10-3
J: TRBJ2-1
size: -
CDR3: CAIRGMTGDNEQFF

V: TRBV20-1
J: TRBJ1-5
size: -
CDR3: CSVPMGSNQPQHF

V: TRBV4-3
J: TRBJ2-7
size: -
CDR3: CASSKLAGGYEQYF

V: TRBV7-2
J: TRBJ2-5
size: few
CDR3: CARGRPAQETQYF

V: TRBV24-1
J: TRBJ2-3
size: many
CDR3: CATSGNRVHTDTQYF

V: TRBV29-1
J: TRBJ2-2
size: -
CDR3: CSVDLRGTGELFF

V: TRBV20-1
J: TRBJ2-7
size: few
CDR3: CSATARERYEQYF

V: TRBV5-1
J: TRBJ1-2
size: many
CDR3: CASSKEGGSYGYTF

V: TRBV5-1
J: TRBJ2-1
size: -
CDR3: CASSPSSGGDLGNEQFF

V: TRBV20-1
J: TRBJ2-7
size: -
CDR3: CSARAYRGLGYEQYF

V: TRBV19
J: TRBJ2-1
size: -
CDR3: CASRSELASGYNEQFF

V: TRBV7-3
J: TRBJ1-1
size: few
CDR3: CASSPAGTTEAFF

V: TRBV5-1
J: TRBJ1-5
size: -
CDR3: CASSLGFTGGENQPQHF

V: TRBV6-6
J: TRBJ2-7
size: -
CDR3: CASSPGTSSVEQYF

V: TRBV7-2
J: TRBJ1-1
size: few
CDR3: CASSLGSRVTEAFF

V: TRBV3-1
J: TRBJ2-5
size: few
CDR3: CASSPTQGGQETQYF

V: TRBV7-8
J: TRBJ1-1
size: few
CDR3: CASSSTRGRNTEAFF

V: TRBV12-3/TRBV12-4
J: TRBJ1-4
size: few
CDR3: CASSFFWSPEKLFF

V: TRBV24-1
J: TRBJ2-7
size: -
CDR3: CATSDAGTVPEQYF

V: TRBV5-1
J: TRBJ2-3
size: many
CDR3: CASSVGGDTQYF

V: TRBV6-2/TRBV6-3
J: TRBJ2-1
size: -
CDR3: CASSPPGLGDEQFF

V: TRBV12-3/TRBV12-4
J: TRBJ1-5
size: -
CDR3: CASSLGVRGNQPQHF

V: TRBV20-1
J: TRBJ2-5
size: -
CDR3: CSASRVSQETQYF

V: TRBV29-1
J: TRBJ2-6
size: -
CDR3: CSVGAADGTNVLTF

V: TRBV24-1
J: TRBJ1-5
size: few
CDR3: CATSDPGLSDQPQHF

V: TRBV9
J: TRBJ2-1
size: few
CDR3: CASSSRGTGGHEQFF

V: TRBV11-1
J: TRBJ2-7
size: few
CDR3: CASSSPTQDRDEQYF

V: TRBV4-1
J: TRBJ2-3
size: few
CDR3: CASSQDPSTGRRTDTQYF

V: TRBV11-2
J: TRBJ1-4
size: -
CDR3: CASSLAGSGKLFF

V: TRBV4-3
J: TRBJ2-7
size: -
CDR3: CASRPRSGEQYF